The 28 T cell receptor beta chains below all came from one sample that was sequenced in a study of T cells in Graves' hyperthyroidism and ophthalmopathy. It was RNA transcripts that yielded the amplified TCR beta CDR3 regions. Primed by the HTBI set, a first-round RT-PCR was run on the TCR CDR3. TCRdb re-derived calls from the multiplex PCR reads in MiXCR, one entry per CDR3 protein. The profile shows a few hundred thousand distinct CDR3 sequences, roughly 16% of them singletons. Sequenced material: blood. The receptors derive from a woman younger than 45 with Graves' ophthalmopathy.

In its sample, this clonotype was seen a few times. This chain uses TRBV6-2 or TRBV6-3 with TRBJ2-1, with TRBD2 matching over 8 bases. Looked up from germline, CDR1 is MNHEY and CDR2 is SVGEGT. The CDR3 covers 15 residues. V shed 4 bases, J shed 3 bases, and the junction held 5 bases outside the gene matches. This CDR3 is CASSWAGGNYNEQFF. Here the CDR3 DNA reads TGTGCCAGCAGTTGGGCGGGAGGTAACTACAATGAGCAGTTCTTC.

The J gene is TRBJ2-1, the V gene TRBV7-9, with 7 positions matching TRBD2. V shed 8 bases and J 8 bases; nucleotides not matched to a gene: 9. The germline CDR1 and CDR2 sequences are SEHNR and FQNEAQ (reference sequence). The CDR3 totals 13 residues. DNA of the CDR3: TGTGCCAGCGTTTCCGGGAGGAATGATGAGCAGTTCTTC. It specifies CASVSGRNDEQFF. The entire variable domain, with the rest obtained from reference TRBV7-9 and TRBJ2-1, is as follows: DTGVSQNPRHKITKRGQNVTFRCDPISEHNRLYWYRQTLGQGPEFLTYFQNEAQLEKSRLLSDRFSAERPKGSFSTLEIQRTEQGDSAMYLCASVSGRNDEQFFGPGTRLTVL.

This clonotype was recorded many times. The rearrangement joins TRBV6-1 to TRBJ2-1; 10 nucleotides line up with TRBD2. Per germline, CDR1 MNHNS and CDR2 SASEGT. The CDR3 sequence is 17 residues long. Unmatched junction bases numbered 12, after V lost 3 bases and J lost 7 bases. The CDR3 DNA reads TGTGCCAGCAGTGAGATAGCGGGAGGACCTCCCCGGAATGAGCAGTTCTTC. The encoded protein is CASSEIAGGPPRNEQFF.

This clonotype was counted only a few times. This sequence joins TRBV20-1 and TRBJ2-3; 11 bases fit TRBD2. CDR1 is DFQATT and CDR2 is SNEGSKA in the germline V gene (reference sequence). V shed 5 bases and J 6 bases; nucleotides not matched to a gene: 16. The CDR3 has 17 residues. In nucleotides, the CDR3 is TGCAGTGCTCCCATCGGGCTAGCGGGAGGTTCGGTTGATACGCAGTATTTT. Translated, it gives CSAPIGLAGGSVDTQYF.

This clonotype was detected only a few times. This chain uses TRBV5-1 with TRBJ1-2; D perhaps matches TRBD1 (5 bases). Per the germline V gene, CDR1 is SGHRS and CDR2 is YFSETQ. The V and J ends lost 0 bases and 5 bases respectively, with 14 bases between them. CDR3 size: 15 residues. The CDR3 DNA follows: TGCGCCAGCAGCTTGGTGGCCGACAGAAAGTATGGCTACACCTTC. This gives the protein CASSLVADRKYGYTF.

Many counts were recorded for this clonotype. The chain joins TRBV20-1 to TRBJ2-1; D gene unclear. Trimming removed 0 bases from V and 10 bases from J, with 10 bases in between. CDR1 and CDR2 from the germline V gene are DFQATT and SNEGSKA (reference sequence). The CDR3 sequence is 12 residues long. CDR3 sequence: CSARDRAHEQFF. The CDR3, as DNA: TGCAGTGCTAGAGATAGAGCACACGAGCAGTTCTTC.

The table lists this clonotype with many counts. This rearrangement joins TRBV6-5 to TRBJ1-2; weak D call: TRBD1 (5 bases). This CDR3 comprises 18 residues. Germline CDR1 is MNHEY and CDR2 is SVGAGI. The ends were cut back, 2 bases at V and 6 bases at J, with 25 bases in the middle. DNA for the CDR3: TGTGCCAGCAGTTACGACTCGGGTGCTGGGGCAGGTCTAGATGGCTACACCTTC. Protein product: CASSYDSGAGAGLDGYTF.

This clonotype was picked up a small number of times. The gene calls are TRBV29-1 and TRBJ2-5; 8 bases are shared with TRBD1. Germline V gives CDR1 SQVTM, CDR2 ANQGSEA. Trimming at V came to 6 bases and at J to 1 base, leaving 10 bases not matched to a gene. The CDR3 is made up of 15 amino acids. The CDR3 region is CSVGPGTGLQETQYF. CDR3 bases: TGCAGCGTGGGACCCGGGACAGGACTCCAAGAGACCCAGTACTTC.

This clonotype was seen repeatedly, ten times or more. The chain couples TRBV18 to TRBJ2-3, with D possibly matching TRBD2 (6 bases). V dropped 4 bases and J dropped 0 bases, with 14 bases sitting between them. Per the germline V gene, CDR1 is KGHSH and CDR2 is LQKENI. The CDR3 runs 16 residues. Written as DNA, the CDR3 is TGTGCCAGCTCACAGACCCTCGGGGGTAGCACAGATACGCAGTATTTT. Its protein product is CASSQTLGGSTDTQYF.

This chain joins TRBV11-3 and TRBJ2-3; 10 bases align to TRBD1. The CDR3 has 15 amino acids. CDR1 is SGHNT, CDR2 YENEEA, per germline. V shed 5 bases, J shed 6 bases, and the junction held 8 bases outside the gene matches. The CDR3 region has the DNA TGTGCCAGCAGCCCGGGGACAGGGGTGACGGATACGCAGTATTTT. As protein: CASSPGTGVTDTQYF.

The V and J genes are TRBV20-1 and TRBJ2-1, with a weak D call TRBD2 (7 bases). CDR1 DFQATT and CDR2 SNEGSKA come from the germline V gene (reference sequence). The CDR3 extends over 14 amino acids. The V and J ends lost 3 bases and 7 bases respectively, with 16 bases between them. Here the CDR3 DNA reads TGCAGTGCTAGGCGAGGGGGGGGGGTGAATGAGCAGTTCTTC. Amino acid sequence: CSARRGGGVNEQFF.

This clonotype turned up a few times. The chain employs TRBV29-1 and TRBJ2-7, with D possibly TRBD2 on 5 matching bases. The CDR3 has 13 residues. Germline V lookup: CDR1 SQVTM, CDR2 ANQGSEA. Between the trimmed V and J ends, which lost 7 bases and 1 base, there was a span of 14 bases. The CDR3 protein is CSASRGLSYEQYF. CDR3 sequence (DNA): TGCAGCGCCTCCCGGGGTCTGTCCTACGAGCAGTACTTC.

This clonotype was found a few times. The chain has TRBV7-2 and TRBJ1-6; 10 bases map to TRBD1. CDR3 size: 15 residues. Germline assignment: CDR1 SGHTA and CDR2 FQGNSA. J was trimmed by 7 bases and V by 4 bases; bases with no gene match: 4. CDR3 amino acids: CASSSMGQGNSPLHF. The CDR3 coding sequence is TGTGCCAGCAGCTCAATGGGACAGGGGAATTCACCCCTCCACTTT.

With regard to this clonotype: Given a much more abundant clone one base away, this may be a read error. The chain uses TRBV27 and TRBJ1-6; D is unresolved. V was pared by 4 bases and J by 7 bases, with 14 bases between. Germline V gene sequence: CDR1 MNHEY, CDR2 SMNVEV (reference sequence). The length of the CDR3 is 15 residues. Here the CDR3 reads CASSSNSQPNSPLHF. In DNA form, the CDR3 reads TGTGCCAGCAGTTCCAACAGCCAGCCAAATTCACCCCTCCACTTT.

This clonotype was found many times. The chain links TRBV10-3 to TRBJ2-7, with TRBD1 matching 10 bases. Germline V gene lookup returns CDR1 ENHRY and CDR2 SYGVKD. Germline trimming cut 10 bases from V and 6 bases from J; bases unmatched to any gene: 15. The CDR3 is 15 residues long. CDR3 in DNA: TGTGCCACTCTAACGGAGGGGACAGGGGAAGGCGAGCAGTACTTC. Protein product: CATLTEGTGEGEQYF.

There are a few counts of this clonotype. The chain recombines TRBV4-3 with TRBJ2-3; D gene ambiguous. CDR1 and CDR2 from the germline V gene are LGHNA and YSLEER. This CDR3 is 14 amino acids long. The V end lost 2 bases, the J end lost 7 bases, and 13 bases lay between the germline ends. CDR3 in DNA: TGCGCCAGCAGCCAAACCCGGGTCACGAATACGCAGTATTTT. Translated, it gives CASSQTRVTNTQYF.

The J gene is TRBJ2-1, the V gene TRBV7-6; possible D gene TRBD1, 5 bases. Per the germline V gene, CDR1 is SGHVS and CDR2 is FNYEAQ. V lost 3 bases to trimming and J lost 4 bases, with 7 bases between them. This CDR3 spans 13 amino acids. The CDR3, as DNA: TGTGCCAGCAGCTTTGGGGCGTACAATGAGCAGTTCTTC. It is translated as CASSFGAYNEQFF.

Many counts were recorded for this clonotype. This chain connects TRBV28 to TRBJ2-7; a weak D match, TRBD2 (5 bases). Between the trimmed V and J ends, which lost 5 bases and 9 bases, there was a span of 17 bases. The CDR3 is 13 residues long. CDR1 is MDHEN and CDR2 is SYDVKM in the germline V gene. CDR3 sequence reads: CASSTVALEGQYF. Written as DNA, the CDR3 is TGTGCCAGCAGTACAGTAGCTCTAGAGGGGCAGTACTTC.

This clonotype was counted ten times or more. CDR3 bases: TGTGCCAGCAGTTATCCGGTAGGGAGCAGGTATACGCAGTATTTT. Translation: CASSYPVGSRYTQYF. V gene TRBV6-2 or TRBV6-3 combines with J gene TRBJ2-3; TRBD2 is a possible D gene (5 bases). V dropped 3 bases and J dropped 7 bases, with 17 bases sitting between them. The V gene's germline CDR1 is MNHEY and CDR2 SVGEGT. CDR3 length: 15 amino acids.

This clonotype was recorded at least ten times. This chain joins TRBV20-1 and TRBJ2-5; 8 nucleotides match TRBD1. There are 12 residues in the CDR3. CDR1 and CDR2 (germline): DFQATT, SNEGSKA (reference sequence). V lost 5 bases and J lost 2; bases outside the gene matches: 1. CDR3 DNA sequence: TGCAGTGCTCGGACAGGGCAAGAGACCCAGTACTTC. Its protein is CSARTGQETQYF.

CDR3 in amino acids: CASSDLTSGTYNEQFF. CDR3 sequence (DNA): TGTGCCAGCAGCGACCTGACTAGCGGCACCTACAATGAGCAGTTCTTC. The rearrangement uses TRBV9 and TRBJ2-1, with 9 nucleotides matching TRBD2. Trimming took 3 bases from V and 2 from J; bases not matched to a gene: 6. Germline V lookup: CDR1 SGDLS, CDR2 YYNGEE. This CDR3 region has 16 residues. The variable domain in full, completed from reference TRBV9 and TRBJ2-1, reads DSGVTQTPKHLITATGQRVTLRCSPRSGDLSVYWYQQSLDQGLQFLIQYYNGEERAKGNILERFSAQQFPDLHSELNLSSLELGDSALYFCASSDLTSGTYNEQFFGPGTRLTVL.

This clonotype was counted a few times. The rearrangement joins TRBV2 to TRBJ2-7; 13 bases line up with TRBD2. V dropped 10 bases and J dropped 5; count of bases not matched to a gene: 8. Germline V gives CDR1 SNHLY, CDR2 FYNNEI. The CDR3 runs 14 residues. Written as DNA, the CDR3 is TGTGCCACCAGGACTAGCGGGGGTCCAAACGAGCAGTACTTC. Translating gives CATRTSGGPNEQYF.

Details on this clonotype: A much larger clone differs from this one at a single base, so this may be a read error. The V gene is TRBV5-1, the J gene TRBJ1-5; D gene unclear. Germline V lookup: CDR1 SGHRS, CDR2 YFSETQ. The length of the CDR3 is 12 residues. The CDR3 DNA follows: TGTGCCGGCACCACCAGCAATCAGCCCCAGCATTTT. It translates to CAGTTSNQPQHF.

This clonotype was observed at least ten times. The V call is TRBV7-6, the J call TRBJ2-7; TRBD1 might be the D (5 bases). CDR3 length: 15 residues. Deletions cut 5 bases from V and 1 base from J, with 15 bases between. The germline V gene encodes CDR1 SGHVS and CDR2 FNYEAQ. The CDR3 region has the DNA TGTGCCAGCAGCGCATCTGGGGCAGGGTCCTACGAGCAGTACTTC. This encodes CASSASGAGSYEQYF.

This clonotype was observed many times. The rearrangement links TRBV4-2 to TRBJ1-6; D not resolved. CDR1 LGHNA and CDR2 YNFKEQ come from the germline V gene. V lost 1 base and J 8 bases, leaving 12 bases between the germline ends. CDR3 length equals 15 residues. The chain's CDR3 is CASSQGSGTHSPLHF. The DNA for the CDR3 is TGTGCCAGCAGCCAAGGTTCTGGTACCCATTCACCCCTCCACTTT.

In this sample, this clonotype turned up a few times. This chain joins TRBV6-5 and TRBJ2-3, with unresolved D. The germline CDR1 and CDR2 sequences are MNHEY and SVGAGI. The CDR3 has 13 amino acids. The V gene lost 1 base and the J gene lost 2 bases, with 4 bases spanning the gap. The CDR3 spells CASSYFPTDTQYF. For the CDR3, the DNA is TGTGCCAGCAGTTACTTTCCCACAGATACGCAGTATTTT.

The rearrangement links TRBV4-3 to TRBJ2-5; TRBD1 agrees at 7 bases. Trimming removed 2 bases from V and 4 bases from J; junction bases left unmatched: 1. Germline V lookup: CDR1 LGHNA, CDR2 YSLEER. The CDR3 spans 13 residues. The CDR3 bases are TGCGCCAGCAGCCAACGACAGGGAGAGACCCAGTACTTC. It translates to CASSQRQGETQYF.

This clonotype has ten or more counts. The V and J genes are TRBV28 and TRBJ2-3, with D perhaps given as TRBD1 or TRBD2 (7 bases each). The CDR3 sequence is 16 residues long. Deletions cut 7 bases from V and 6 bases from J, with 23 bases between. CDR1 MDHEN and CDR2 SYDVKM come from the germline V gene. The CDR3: CASTTRGETGWDTQYF. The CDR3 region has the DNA TGTGCCAGCACCACCCGGGGGGAGACAGGGTGGGATACGCAGTATTTT.